A selection of T cell receptor beta chains follows, all from one sample in a study of graft-versus-host responses after intestinal transplantation. The method was immunoSEQ multiplex PCR; TCRdb's version includes in-frame clones alone and lacks a portion of them. In the table there are around 9,500 clones, over 75% of which are singletons. Sample: PBMCs, taken 242 days after intestinal transplant. The receptors stem from a human patient who received an intestinal transplant, so some T cells may come from the graft donor. The CDR3 runs from the conserved cysteine through the conserved F or W. D genes are given only for firm matches. Clone size is given for some rows only: seen once, a few or many times, or a class if the clone is expanded.

v_call	clone_size	j_call	d_call	cdr3_nt	cdr3_aa
TRBV6-1	.	TRBJ2-5	.	TGTGCCAGCAGTGATTTTCCAGGGTGGGGGCAAGAGACCCAGTACTTC	CASSDFPGWGQETQYF
TRBV10-3	.	TRBJ2-7	TRBD1	TGTGCCATCAGTGAGTCCCGCGGAGCGGAAGGGGGCTCTTCCGAGCAGTACTTC	CAISESRGAEGGSSEQYF
TRBV28	.	TRBJ1-5	.	TGTGCCAGCAGTTTAGGCGGGGGCCCGCCCCAGCATTTT	CASSLGGGPPQHF
TRBV29-1	few	TRBJ1-5	.	TGCAGCGTTGCAGGGGACTCACATCAGCCCCAGCATTTT	CSVAGDSHQPQHF
TRBV11-2	.	TRBJ2-7	.	TGTGCCAGCAGACAACCGGGACGGTCCTACGAGCAGTACTTC	CASRQPGRSYEQYF
TRBV25-1	.	TRBJ2-3	.	TGTGCCAGCAGTGAAGGTGTCAAACTCACAGATACGCAGTATTTT	CASSEGVKLTDTQYF
TRBV5-1	.	TRBJ1-4	.	TGCGCCAGCAGCCCTTCAGGGAAACACTATGAAAAACTGTTTTTT	CASSPSGKHYEKLFF
TRBV11-2	.	TRBJ2-5	.	TGTGCCAGCAGCTTAGTGCCCCCGGGGGCGACGGTGGAGACCCAGTACTTC	CASSLVPPGATVETQYF
TRBV27	.	TRBJ2-7	TRBD1	TGTGCCAGCAGCATTACACCGGGACAGGGGGCACGGGAGCAGTACTTC	CASSITPGQGAREQYF
TRBV28	.	TRBJ1-2	.	TGTGCCAGCAGCCCGGGGGGGGCGAGCTATGGCTACACCTTC	CASSPGGASYGYTF
TRBV5-1	.	TRBJ2-2	.	TGCGCCAGCAGCTTGGCACAGGGAACCGGGGAGCTGTTTTTT	CASSLAQGTGELFF
TRBV10-3	once	TRBJ2-7	TRBD2	TGTGCCATCAGTGATCTAGCGGGAGGTGCCGAGCAGTACTTC	CAISDLAGGAEQYF
TRBV6-4	.	TRBJ2-1	.	TGTGCCAGCAGTGACTCCGCGGAGGGGAACAATGAGCAGTTCTTC	CASSDSAEGNNEQFF
TRBV7-6	.	TRBJ1-1	TRBD1	TGTGCCAGCAGCCCACCTCAGGGGGTCACTGAAGCTTTCTTT	CASSPPQGVTEAFF
TRBV7-2	.	TRBJ1-4	.	TGTGCCAGCAGCTTAGATGTGGATCCACGAGGGGGGGTTGGGGAAAAACTGTTTTTT	CASSLDVDPRGGVGEKLFF
TRBV4-1	.	TRBJ2-1	TRBD2	TGCGCCAGCACCCTAAGTTTGGGACTAGCACCCAATGAGCAGTTCTTC	CASTLSLGLAPNEQFF
TRBV6-4	.	TRBJ2-3	TRBD2	TGTGCCAGCAGTGAAGGCGGGAGGGCCACAGATACGCAGTATTTT	CASSEGGRATDTQYF
TRBV30	.	TRBJ2-1	TRBD2	TGTGCCTGGAGTACACTAGCGGGGTACAATGAGCAGTTCTTC	CAWSTLAGYNEQFF
TRBV11-2	.	TRBJ2-7	.	TGTGCCAGCAGCTCCTTACTAGAATACGAGCAGTACTTC	CASSSLLEYEQYF
TRBV28	.	TRBJ1-1	.	TGTGCCAGCACCCCAGGTAGGACGAACACTGAAGCTTTCTTT	CASTPGRTNTEAFF
TRBV7-9	.	TRBJ2-1	TRBD2	TGTGCCAGCAGCTTAGGGCCAGGGACTAGCGGGAAATACAATGAGCAGTTCTTC	CASSLGPGTSGKYNEQFF
TRBV5-1	.	TRBJ2-1	.	TGCGCCAGCAGCTTCCGACAGGTGTCCTACAATGAGCAGTTCTTC	CASSFRQVSYNEQFF
TRBV11-2	.	TRBJ2-5	TRBD1	TGTGCCAGCAGCTTCCGATCAGGGCAGGGGGCTGGAGAGACCCAGTACTTC	CASSFRSGQGAGETQYF
TRBV18	.	TRBJ1-2	TRBD1	TGTGCCAGCTCACCACCGGGACAGGGCTATGGCTACACCTTC	CASSPPGQGYGYTF
TRBV27	.	TRBJ2-2	.	TGTGCCAGCAGTCTGAACACCGGGGAGCTGTTTTTT	CASSLNTGELFF
TRBV11-2	.	TRBJ2-2	.	TGTGCCAGCAGCCGCCGGCGACAGGCAAACACCGGGGAGCTGTTTTTT	CASSRRRQANTGELFF
TRBV5-8	few	TRBJ1-2	.	TGTGCCAGCAGCCCCTATGTACGAAACTATGGCTACACCTTC	CASSPYVRNYGYTF
TRBV7-4	.	TRBJ1-2	.	TGTGCCAGCAGCTCTACTGGGGACTATGGCTACACCTTC	CASSSTGDYGYTF
TRBV9	.	TRBJ2-1	.	TGTGCCAGCAGCGAGACAGAGGCCTCCTACAATGAGCAGTTCTTC	CASSETEASYNEQFF
TRBV29-1	.	TRBJ1-2	.	TGCAGCGTTCGGGGGCTTTCTAACTATGGCTACACCTTC	CSVRGLSNYGYTF
TRBV28	.	TRBJ2-3	TRBD2	TGTGCCAGCGGAGGGAGGGGCACAGATACGCAGTATTTT	CASGGRGTDTQYF
TRBV9	.	TRBJ2-2	.	TGTGCCAGCAGCGCGAACACCGGGGAGCTGTTTTTT	CASSANTGELFF
TRBV4-1	.	TRBJ1-5	.	TGCGCCAGCAGCCAAGAAAGTAGCAATCAGCCCCAGCATTTT	CASSQESSNQPQHF
TRBV7-2	.	TRBJ1-2	.	TGTGCCAGCAGCCCCGCCGCAGGGCTCATCCTGAGGGGCTACACCTTC	CASSPAAGLILRGYTF
TRBV27	.	TRBJ1-2	.	TGTGCCAGCAGTTCCGGGGAGGCTTATGGCTACACCTTC	CASSSGEAYGYTF
TRBV15	.	TRBJ1-4	TRBD1	TGTGCCACCAGCGGAGACAGGGGGCTGCGCGAAAAACTGTTTTTT	CATSGDRGLREKLFF
TRBV7-2	once	TRBJ2-7	.	TGTGCCAGCAGCTTATGGAGCTCCTACGAGCAGTACTTC	CASSLWSSYEQYF
TRBV27	.	TRBJ1-2	.	TGTGCCAGCCAGGGAGGGTTGGGCTATGGCTACACCTTC	CASQGGLGYGYTF
TRBV11-1	.	TRBJ2-1	TRBD2	TGTGCCAGCAGCTTAAGACTAGCGGGGGATTACAATGAGCAGTTCTTC	CASSLRLAGDYNEQFF
TRBV28	.	TRBJ1-6	TRBD1	TGTGCCAGCGAGACAGGGGAAATGTGGCAGTCACCCCTCCACTTT	CASETGEMWQSPLHF
TRBV7-9	.	TRBJ1-2	.	TGTGCCAGCAGCTTAGTTTCCGGGTATGGCTACACCTTC	CASSLVSGYGYTF
TRBV9	.	TRBJ2-7	.	TGTGCCAGCAGCGTAGAAGCGGACCACAACTACGAGCAGTACTTC	CASSVEADHNYEQYF